This entry is about one TCR beta chain. Its antigen remains unidentified. The sample holds other DNA sequences that translate to the same CDR3. The sample comes from a study of shared clonotypes between healthy human individuals. Study observations and caveats: The genetic and exposure-history diversity represented was limited by few donors.

Clones were read by immunoSEQ multiplex PCR, and TCRdb kept only the in-frame ones, dropping some. The table records approximately 470,000 clones, about 85% of them present only once. The unsorted samples took about 90 million PBMCs to get genomic DNA. Sequenced input: PBMCs. This receptor was taken from a woman aged 40 to 49 in good health. Some clones in this sample may be carry-over from other donors' samples.

CDR3 in amino acids: CASSPDSQETQYF. The CDR3 DNA reads TGTGCCAGCTCACCAGACAGCCAAGAGACCCAGTACTTC. The chain recombines TRBV18 with TRBJ2-5; a possible D gene is TRBD1 (5 bases). Germline CDR1 KGHSH, CDR2 LQKENI. V was cut by 2 bases and J by 1 base, with 5 bases left in between. The CDR3 spans 13 residues.